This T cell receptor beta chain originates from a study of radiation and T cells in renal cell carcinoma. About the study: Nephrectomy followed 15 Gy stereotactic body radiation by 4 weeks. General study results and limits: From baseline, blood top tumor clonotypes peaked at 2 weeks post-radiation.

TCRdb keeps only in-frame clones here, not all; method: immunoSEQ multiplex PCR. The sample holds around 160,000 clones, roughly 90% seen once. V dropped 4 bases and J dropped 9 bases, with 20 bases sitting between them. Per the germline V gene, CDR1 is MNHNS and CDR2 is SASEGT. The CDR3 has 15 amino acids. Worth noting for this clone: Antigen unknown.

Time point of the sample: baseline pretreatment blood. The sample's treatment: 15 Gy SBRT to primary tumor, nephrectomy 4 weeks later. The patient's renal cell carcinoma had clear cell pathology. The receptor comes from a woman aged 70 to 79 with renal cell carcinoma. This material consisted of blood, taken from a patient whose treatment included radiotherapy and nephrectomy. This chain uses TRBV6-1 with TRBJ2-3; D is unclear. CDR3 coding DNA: TGTGCCAGCAGTGCAACCCCAACCCCAGGCGGCACGCAGTATTTT. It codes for CASSATPTPGGTQYF.